A selection of T cell receptor beta chains follows, all from one sample in a study of T cell repertoires in cytomegalovirus infection. TCRdb reprocessed the reads with MiXCR, giving one entry per CDR3 protein. The profile shows some 400,000 distinct CDR3 sequences, 25% to 40% of them singletons. Input material: PBMCs. These receptors were collected from a human donor in good health (CMV status not recorded). Some clones in this sample may be carry-over from other donors' samples. Both conserved end residues are part of each CDR3. The order of the fields is V gene, clone size, D gene, J gene, CDR3 protein, CDR3 DNA. The D gene is left open where the match is weak. Not all rows give a size; the values are once, few, many and, for expanded clones, a class.

TRBV19	few	TRBD2	TRBJ2-5	CASSIRTRGETQYF	TGTGCCAGTAGTATCCGGACTAGGGGTGAGACCCAGTACTTC
TRBV28	few	-	TRBJ2-1	CASRSRDWNNEQFF	TGTGCCAGCAGAAGCCGGGACTGGAACAATGAGCAGTTCTTC
TRBV20-1	-	-	TRBJ2-2	CSARDMGARTGELFF	TGCAGTGCTAGAGATATGGGGGCCCGAACCGGGGAGCTGTTTTTT
TRBV12-3/TRBV12-4	few	TRBD1	TRBJ2-3	CASSDPGGWGDTQYF	TGTGCCAGCAGCGATCCAGGGGGCTGGGGTGATACGCAGTATTTT
TRBV7-2	many	TRBD2	TRBJ2-3	CASSRTLGGASTDTQYF	TGTGCCAGCAGCCGAACGCTCGGGGGGGCTAGTACAGATACGCAGTATTTT
TRBV18	-	-	TRBJ1-3	CASSPPGSSGNTIYF	TGTGCCAGCTCACCCCCAGGAAGCTCTGGAAACACCATATATTTT
TRBV20-1	-	TRBD2	TRBJ2-1	CSATLGLAEINEQVF	TGCAGTGCCACCTTGGGACTAGCGGAGATAAATGAGCAGGTCTTC
TRBV7-6	-	-	TRBJ2-7	CASSPQGPSSSYEQYF	TGTGCCAGCAGCCCCCAGGGACCCTCTAGCTCCTACGAGCAGTACTTC
TRBV20-1	few	TRBD2	TRBJ2-7	CSAFHLAGGSYEQYF	TGCAGTGCTTTCCATTTAGCGGGGGGCTCCTACGAGCAGTACTTC
TRBV28	-	TRBD1	TRBJ1-4	CASSPTHGRGTAEKLFF	TGTGCCAGCAGTCCCACCCACGGCAGGGGGACGGCTGAAAAACTGTTTTTT
TRBV5-8	-	-	TRBJ1-6	CASRLEGNSPLHF	TGTGCCAGCAGATTGGAGGGGAATTCACCCCTCCACTTT